This T cell receptor (beta chain) was captured in a study of T cell repertoires and HLA-DP antigens. Study-level background: Alloreactive CD4+ T cells targeted HLA-DP on transduced HeLa.

The method was immunoSEQ multiplex PCR; TCRdb's version includes in-frame clones alone and lacks a portion of them. The table lists roughly 110,000 clones, over 90% of them singletons. V lost 0 bases to trimming and J lost 6 bases, with 5 bases between them. Germline CDR1 is MNHEY and CDR2 is SVGAGI. The CDR3 sequence is 12 residues long. With respect to this clone: Its antigen is not known.

The genes are TRBV6-5 and TRBJ1-2; D uncertain. The sequence came from a woman younger than 30 in good health and CMV-seronegative. Sequencing used CD4+ T cells from PBMCs. This CDR3 is CASSYSGDGYTF. As DNA, the CDR3 is TGTGCCAGCAGTTACTCGGGCGATGGCTACACCTTC.